The clone carrying this T cell receptor (beta chain) was counted at least ten times. Its antigen is currently unknown. The sample belongs to a study of T cell repertoires in cytomegalovirus infection. Study context: Public TCR beta signatures provided an indication of both CMV infection and a matching HLA type. Study outcomes and limitations: There were HLA-C-restricted CMV-specific TCR beta clonotypes dominating the ex vivo response. CMV carriers with the relevant HLA were identified by cumulative public TCR beta family frequency.

In TCRdb, the reads were re-called with MiXCR into one record per CDR3 protein. The profile shows 500,000 to 600,000 distinct CDR3 sequences, 16% of them singletons. This CDR3 contains 13 residues. Germline CDR1 and CDR2: SGHVS and FQNEAQ. The V end lost 5 bases, the J end lost 1 base, and 8 bases lay between the germline ends. Sequenced sample: CD8+ T cells from PBMCs. This TCR came from a human donor in good health (CMV status not recorded). Some clones in this sample may be carry-over from other donors' samples. The chain uses TRBV7-8 and TRBJ1-1; no firm D call. CDR3 in DNA: TGTGCCAGCAGCCCCGGGTGGAACACTGAAGCTTTCTTT. It translates to CASSPGWNTEAFF. The full variable domain, completed using reference TRBV7-8 and TRBJ1-1, is GAGVSQSPRYKVAKRGQDVALRCDPISGHVSLFWYQQALGQGPEFLTYFQNEAQLDKSGLPSDRFFAERPEGSVSTLKIQRTQQEDSAVYLCASSPGWNTEAFFGQGTRLTVV.